This entry is about one T cell receptor beta chain. The CDR3 runs 11 residues. V was trimmed by 3 bases and J by 8 bases, leaving 6 bases between them. Germline CDR1 SGHRS, CDR2 YFSETQ. This sample is drawn from a study of T cells after yellow fever vaccination. As TCR cDNA was made by 5'RACE template switching, a universal primer site and UMIs were added. TCRdb used MiXCR to reprocess the 5' RACE reads, holding one entry per CDR3 protein. The table records about 320,000 distinct CDR3 sequences, approximately 11% of them present only once. The sample here was CD4+ T cells sorted from PBMCs, taken 45 days after the yellow fever booster vaccination. The clonotype originates from a man aged 18 to 29 who received the YFV17D yellow fever vaccine. This chain joins TRBV5-1 and TRBJ2-1; D is uncertain. DNA for the CDR3: TGCGCCAGCAGCTCCCTCCATGAGCAGTTCTTC. Translated, it gives CASSSLHEQFF.